This record looks at one T cell receptor beta chain sequence and its context. Deletions cut 4 bases from V and 4 bases from J, with 15 bases between. The germline V gene has CDR1 SGDLS and CDR2 YYNGEE. This CDR3 is built from 15 residues. The data belong to a study of OX40 agonist ivuxolimab in advanced cancers. Whole-study context: Dose-escalation patients' cancers were hepatocellular carcinoma, melanoma, renal cell or head and neck cancer. A partial response was reached by three patients: one with hepatocellular carcinoma and two with cutaneous melanoma.

Here immunoSEQ multiplex PCR was the method, and the copy in TCRdb shows in-frame clones only, minus some. The table includes around 64,000 clones, around nine tenths detected once. Sequenced material: CD4+ or CD8+ T cells sorted from blood, taken in a trial of the OX40 agonist ivuxolimab. The TCR comes from an adult with an advanced solid tumor such as melanoma, head and neck, liver or kidney cancer. The chain links TRBV9 to TRBJ2-1; tentatively, D is TRBD2 (7 bases). CDR3 amino acids: CASSREGGRYNEQFF. The CDR3 DNA sequence: TGTGCCAGCAGCCGAGAGGGGGGGAGATACAATGAGCAGTTCTTC.